These T cell receptor beta chains were read from a single sample in a study of T cells in Graves' hyperthyroidism and ophthalmopathy. TCRdb re-analysed the multiplex PCR reads in MiXCR, keeping a single row per CDR3 protein. The data show about 520,000 distinct CDR3 sequences, around 22% seen once. The sequenced sample was blood. These receptors were obtained from a woman aged 30 to 39 with Graves' ophthalmopathy. CDR3s leave out the opening cysteine and the closing phenylalanine or tryptophan. Expanded clones are given a class, and other clones once, few, many or no size at all.

>TRBV15|few|TRBJ2-7
ATSRVGAGIYEQY
>TRBV29-1|few|TRBJ2-2
SVDRSTGELF
>TRBV12-3/TRBV12-4|.|TRBJ2-5
ASRPSGGYQETQY
>TRBV4-2|.|TRBJ2-7
ASSQDTGAYEQY
>TRBV24-1|.|TRBJ2-1
ATSEYGVSSYNEQF
>TRBV12-3/TRBV12-4|many|TRBJ1-1
ASSLRPEGTEAF
>TRBV6-5|many|TRBJ1-3
ASKGTGWGNTIY
>TRBV20-1|.|TRBJ2-2
SAAAKYTGELF
>TRBV12-5|.|TRBJ2-7
ASGLVWGEQY
>TRBV6-5|few|TRBJ2-7
ASSYAAGISSYEQY
>TRBV6-1|.|TRBJ1-2
ASSARQGLGGYT
>TRBV6-5|few|TRBJ1-1
ASSYLARTEAF
>TRBV7-2|.|TRBJ1-3
ASTPSPGTAPIY
>TRBV2|many|TRBJ2-2
ASSVSGAYTGELF
>TRBV12-3/TRBV12-4|many|TRBJ1-5
ASSLGGDGERPQH
>TRBV20-1|many|TRBJ2-7
SADRSDFFRSYEQY
>TRBV5-6|.|TRBJ1-1
ASSPRAGRSTEAF
>TRBV12-3/TRBV12-4|many|TRBJ1-5
ASSLADRVDQPQH
>TRBV10-1|few|TRBJ2-5
ASSDKSGGAQY
>TRBV7-2|few|TRBJ2-2
ASSSGLVTGELF
>TRBV6-1|.|TRBJ1-2
ASSEEEGQGARSGYT
>TRBV9|few|TRBJ1-2
ASPSWNGYT
>TRBV12-3/TRBV12-4|few|TRBJ2-1
ASSSLAGDNEQF
>TRBV20-1|many|TRBJ2-7
SARVEAGVYEQY
>TRBV19|many|TRBJ2-7
ASSIDHGGEQY
>TRBV7-9|.|TRBJ2-7
ASSHSAGDEQY
>TRBV9|.|TRBJ2-5
ASSEAGGRETQY
>TRBV7-8|few|TRBJ1-1
ASSKHRDRNTEAF
>TRBV20-1|.|TRBJ2-5
SAITGRTGETQY
>TRBV5-1|many|TRBJ2-7
ASSLELADSYEQY
>TRBV4-1|.|TRBJ2-4
ASSRIAGGPNIQY
>TRBV10-3|.|TRBJ1-3
AISEGVSGNTIY
>TRBV11-1|.|TRBJ1-6
ASSQAVGGNSPLH
>TRBV20-1|many|TRBJ1-6
SASGRSSYNSPLH
>TRBV12-3/TRBV12-4|few|TRBJ1-1
ASSPLGSGSSSKAF
>TRBV6-5|.|TRBJ2-7
ASSNSPPTGGREQY
>TRBV7-3|many|TRBJ2-7
ASSLATGRNEQY